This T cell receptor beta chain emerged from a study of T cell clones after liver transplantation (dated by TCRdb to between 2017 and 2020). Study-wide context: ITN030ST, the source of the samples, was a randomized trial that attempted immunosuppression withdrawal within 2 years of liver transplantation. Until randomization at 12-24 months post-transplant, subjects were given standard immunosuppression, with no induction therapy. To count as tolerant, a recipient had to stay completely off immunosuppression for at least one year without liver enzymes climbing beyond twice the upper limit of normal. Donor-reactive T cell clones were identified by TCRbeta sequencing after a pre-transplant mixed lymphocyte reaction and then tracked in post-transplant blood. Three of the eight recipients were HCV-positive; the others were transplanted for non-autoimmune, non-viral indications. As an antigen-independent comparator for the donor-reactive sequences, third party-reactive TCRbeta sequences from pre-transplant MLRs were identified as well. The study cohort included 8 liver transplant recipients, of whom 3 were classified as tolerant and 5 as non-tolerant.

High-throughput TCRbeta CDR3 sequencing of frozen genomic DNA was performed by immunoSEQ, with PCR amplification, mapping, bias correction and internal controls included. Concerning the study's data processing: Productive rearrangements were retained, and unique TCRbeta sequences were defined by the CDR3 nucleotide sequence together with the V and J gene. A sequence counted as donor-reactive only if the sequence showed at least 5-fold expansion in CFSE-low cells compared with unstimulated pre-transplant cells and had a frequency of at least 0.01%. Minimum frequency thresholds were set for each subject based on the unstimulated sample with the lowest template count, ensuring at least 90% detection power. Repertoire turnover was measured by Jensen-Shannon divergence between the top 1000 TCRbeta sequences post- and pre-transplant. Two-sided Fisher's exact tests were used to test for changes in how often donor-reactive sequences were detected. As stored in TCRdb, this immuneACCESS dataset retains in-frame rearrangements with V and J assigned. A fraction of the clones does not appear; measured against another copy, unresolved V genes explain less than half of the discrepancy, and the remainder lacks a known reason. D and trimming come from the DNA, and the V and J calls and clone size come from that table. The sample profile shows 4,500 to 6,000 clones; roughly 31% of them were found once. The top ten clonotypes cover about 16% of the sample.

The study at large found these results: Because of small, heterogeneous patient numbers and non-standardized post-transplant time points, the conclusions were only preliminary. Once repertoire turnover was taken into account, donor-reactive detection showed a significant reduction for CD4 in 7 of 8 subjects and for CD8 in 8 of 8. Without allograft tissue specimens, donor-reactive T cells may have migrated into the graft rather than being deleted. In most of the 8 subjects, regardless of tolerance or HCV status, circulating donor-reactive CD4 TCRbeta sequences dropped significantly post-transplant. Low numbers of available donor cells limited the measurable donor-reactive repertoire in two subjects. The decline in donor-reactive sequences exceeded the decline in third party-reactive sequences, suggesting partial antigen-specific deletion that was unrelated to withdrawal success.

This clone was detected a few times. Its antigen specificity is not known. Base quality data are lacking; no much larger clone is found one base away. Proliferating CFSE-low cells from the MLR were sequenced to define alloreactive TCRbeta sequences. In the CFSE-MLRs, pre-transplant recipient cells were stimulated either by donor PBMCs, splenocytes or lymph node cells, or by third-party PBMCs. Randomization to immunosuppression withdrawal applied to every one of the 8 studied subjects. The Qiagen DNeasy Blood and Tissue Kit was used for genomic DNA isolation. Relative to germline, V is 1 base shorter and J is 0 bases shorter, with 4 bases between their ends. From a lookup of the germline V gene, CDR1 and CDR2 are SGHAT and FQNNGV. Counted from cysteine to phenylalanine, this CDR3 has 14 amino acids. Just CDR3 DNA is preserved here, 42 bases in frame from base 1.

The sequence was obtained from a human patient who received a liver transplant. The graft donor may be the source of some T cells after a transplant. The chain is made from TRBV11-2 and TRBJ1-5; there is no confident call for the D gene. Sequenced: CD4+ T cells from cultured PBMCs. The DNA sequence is TGTGCCAGCAGCTTAGTGGATAGCAATCAGCCCCAGCATTTT. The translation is CASSLVDSNQPQHF.